This is a list of T cell receptor beta chains from one sample in a study of T cell changes during pregnancy in multiple sclerosis. Clones were sequenced by immunoSEQ multiplex PCR, and TCRdb holds only the in-frame ones, with some missing. The data contain around 72,000 clones, approximately 90% of them singletons. The specimen comprised CD4+ T cells from peripheral blood mononuclear cells, sampled before pregnancy. The receptor source for this set is a female donor with multiple sclerosis, enrolled in a pregnancy study. Both conserved end residues are part of each CDR3. The D gene is left open where the match is weak. Not every row has a clone size; where given, it reads once, few, many or a size class.

clone_size: once
d_call: -
j_call: TRBJ2-4
v_call: TRBV28
cdr3_nt: TGTGCCAGCAGTTTCCCGAGGGCACAGAAACTAGCCAAAAACATTCAGTACTTC
cdr3_aa: CASSFPRAQKLAKNIQYF

clone_size: -
d_call: TRBD1
j_call: TRBJ2-2
v_call: TRBV19
cdr3_nt: TGTGCCAGTAGTCCGCGACAGGGGGCGGGGGAGCTGTTTTTT
cdr3_aa: CASSPRQGAGELFF

clone_size: -
d_call: -
j_call: TRBJ1-2
v_call: TRBV5-6
cdr3_nt: TGTGCCAGCAGCTTGGCCCTCGACAGGACAAACTATGGCTACACCTTC
cdr3_aa: CASSLALDRTNYGYTF

clone_size: -
d_call: TRBD2
j_call: TRBJ2-1
v_call: TRBV14
cdr3_nt: TGTGCCAGCAGCCAAAGGGGGTCTAGCGGGAGGAGTGAGCAGTTCTTC
cdr3_aa: CASSQRGSSGRSEQFF

clone_size: -
d_call: -
j_call: TRBJ2-1
v_call: TRBV28
cdr3_nt: TGTGCCAGCAGTTCAACTCCGGGCTACAATGAGCAGTTCTTC
cdr3_aa: CASSSTPGYNEQFF

clone_size: -
d_call: TRBD2
j_call: TRBJ2-7
v_call: TRBV7-2
cdr3_nt: TGTGCCAGCAGCTTTTCGGGGGGTGACTACGAGCAGTACTTC
cdr3_aa: CASSFSGGDYEQYF

clone_size: -
d_call: TRBD2
j_call: TRBJ2-1
v_call: TRBV19
cdr3_nt: TGTGCCAGTAGTATGCAAGCGGGAGGGCGGGATGAGCAGTTCTTC
cdr3_aa: CASSMQAGGRDEQFF

clone_size: -
d_call: TRBD1
j_call: TRBJ2-7
v_call: TRBV7-8
cdr3_nt: TGTGCCAGCAGCTTTGGTCAGGGGGCGACCGAGCAGTACTTC
cdr3_aa: CASSFGQGATEQYF

clone_size: -
d_call: -
j_call: TRBJ2-6
v_call: TRBV7-2
cdr3_nt: TGTGCCAGCAGCTTAGTAAGCGCCTTTGGGGCCAACGTCCTGACTTTC
cdr3_aa: CASSLVSAFGANVLTF

clone_size: -
d_call: TRBD1
j_call: TRBJ2-7
v_call: TRBV28
cdr3_nt: TGTGCCAGCAGGAGCGCCGGACAGGGAGGCGAGCAGTACTTC
cdr3_aa: CASRSAGQGGEQYF

clone_size: -
d_call: TRBD1
j_call: TRBJ2-1
v_call: TRBV9
cdr3_nt: TGTGCCAGCTCGGACAGGGCCTACAATGAGCAGTTCTTC
cdr3_aa: CASSDRAYNEQFF

clone_size: once
d_call: -
j_call: TRBJ2-7
v_call: TRBV7-2
cdr3_nt: TGTGCCAGCATCCCGGACAGACACTCCTACGAGCAGTACTTC
cdr3_aa: CASIPDRHSYEQYF

clone_size: -
d_call: -
j_call: TRBJ2-3
v_call: TRBV5-1
cdr3_nt: TGCGCCAGCAGCTTCCGGGGGACTCGAGCTGGGAGCACAGATACGCAGTATTTT
cdr3_aa: CASSFRGTRAGSTDTQYF

clone_size: -
d_call: -
j_call: TRBJ1-1
v_call: TRBV4-3
cdr3_nt: TGCGCCAGCAGCCCTAGTCCCGGCAGAAACACTGAAGCTTTCTTT
cdr3_aa: CASSPSPGRNTEAFF

clone_size: -
d_call: TRBD1
j_call: TRBJ1-2
v_call: TRBV7-3
cdr3_nt: TGTGCCAGCAGCTCCTTCGACAGGGCATATGGCTACACCTTC
cdr3_aa: CASSSFDRAYGYTF

clone_size: -
d_call: -
j_call: TRBJ2-1
v_call: TRBV7-3
cdr3_nt: TGTGCCAGCAGCCGCGGGGGCCCCTCCTACAATGAGCAGTTCTTC
cdr3_aa: CASSRGGPSYNEQFF

clone_size: few
d_call: TRBD2
j_call: TRBJ2-2
v_call: TRBV7-2
cdr3_nt: TGTGCCAGCAGCTCGGGACTAGCGGGGGGAGGCGGGGAGCTGTTTTTT
cdr3_aa: CASSSGLAGGGGELFF

clone_size: once
d_call: -
j_call: TRBJ2-5
v_call: TRBV29-1
cdr3_nt: TGCAGCGTTGACAGCGGGACCCAGTACTTC
cdr3_aa: CSVDSGTQYF

clone_size: -
d_call: -
j_call: TRBJ2-7
v_call: TRBV2
cdr3_nt: TGTGCCAGCAGTAAAACAGGGGCGGGATACGAGCAGTACTTC
cdr3_aa: CASSKTGAGYEQYF

clone_size: -
d_call: -
j_call: TRBJ2-3
v_call: TRBV5-6
cdr3_nt: TGTGCCAGCAGCTTGCCTAGTGACGTAGCCGATACGCAGTATTTT
cdr3_aa: CASSLPSDVADTQYF

clone_size: -
d_call: TRBD1
j_call: TRBJ2-1
v_call: TRBV7-2
cdr3_nt: TGTGCCAGCAGCTTTAAGGGACAGCACTCGAGCTCCTACAATGAGCAGTTCTTC
cdr3_aa: CASSFKGQHSSSYNEQFF

clone_size: -
d_call: -
j_call: TRBJ2-3
v_call: TRBV4-1
cdr3_nt: TGCGCCAGCAGCCAAGATAGGTTCGGGCTCAGGGGAACAGATACGCAGTATTTT
cdr3_aa: CASSQDRFGLRGTDTQYF

clone_size: -
d_call: TRBD1
j_call: TRBJ1-4
v_call: TRBV4-3
cdr3_nt: TGCGCCAGCAGCCAATCAGGGGGCGAGGCTGAAAAACTGTTTTTT
cdr3_aa: CASSQSGGEAEKLFF

clone_size: -
d_call: -
j_call: TRBJ1-1
v_call: TRBV19
cdr3_nt: TGTGCCGGACCCGCCCCGGGGGACACTGAAGCTTTCTTT
cdr3_aa: CAGPAPGDTEAFF

clone_size: -
d_call: -
j_call: TRBJ2-7
v_call: TRBV18
cdr3_nt: TGTGCCAGCTCACCACTGCTGCTGGCAACCTACGAGCAGTACTTC
cdr3_aa: CASSPLLLATYEQYF

clone_size: -
d_call: TRBD2
j_call: TRBJ2-7
v_call: TRBV5-1
cdr3_nt: TGCGCCAGCAGCTTGGCGAGCGGGGCCTACGAGCAGTACTTC
cdr3_aa: CASSLASGAYEQYF

clone_size: -
d_call: TRBD2
j_call: TRBJ2-3
v_call: TRBV9
cdr3_nt: TGTGCCAGCAGCGTAGCGGAAGCGGGGCTCACAGATACGCAGTATTTT
cdr3_aa: CASSVAEAGLTDTQYF

clone_size: -
d_call: TRBD1
j_call: TRBJ1-5
v_call: TRBV28
cdr3_nt: TGTGCCAGCAGTTTAGCGACAGGGGATACTAGCAATCAGCCCCAGCATTTT
cdr3_aa: CASSLATGDTSNQPQHF

clone_size: -
d_call: -
j_call: TRBJ2-5
v_call: TRBV11-2
cdr3_nt: TGTGCCAGCAGTATTGGGCCGGCAGAGACCCAGTACTTC
cdr3_aa: CASSIGPAETQYF

clone_size: -
d_call: -
j_call: TRBJ1-2
v_call: TRBV30
cdr3_nt: TGTGCCTGGAGTGTACGTGGGGGGGGATCCGGCTACACCTTC
cdr3_aa: CAWSVRGGGSGYTF

clone_size: once
d_call: -
j_call: TRBJ1-5
v_call: TRBV28
cdr3_nt: TGTGCCAGCAGTTTAGGTGGCCTGGGAGGTCAGCCCCAGCATTTT
cdr3_aa: CASSLGGLGGQPQHF